This T cell receptor beta chain derives from a study of cytomegalovirus exposure and HLA in healthy donors listed by TCRdb under 2017. At the level of the whole study: An earlier analysis of 587 of the donors reported under 300 Gb of sequence data and 117 million unique TCR beta sequences obtained from some 170 million T cells. An early release covering around 630 HLA-typed donors comprised about 300 gigabases of sequencing data and approximately 80 million unique TCR sequences. Typing coverage differed by locus: A, B, C, DRB1 and DQB1 were typed in roughly 620-630 donors, DQA1 in 500 to 550, DPA1 in approximately 610, and DPB1 in 472. An earlier analysis of approximately 580 of the donors used high-throughput TCR beta sequencing to judge whether each TCR beta V gene segment behaved as functional or pseudogenic. A later genetic analysis used genome-wide SNP genotypes for about 60% of the roughly 700 donors, treating that subset as a discovery cohort. Among the 398 genotyped donors, around 81% belonged to the genetic ancestry cluster associated with self-reported Caucasian donors. In addition to the first cohort of 666 subjects, a separate validation cohort of 120 different subjects was used. Rather than using new phenotypic data, the later analysis identified candidate immune exposures from TCR beta sequences and from how often those sequences occurred across donors. HLA typing included class I and class II loci at four-digit resolution. In a later analysis, previously published TCR beta repertoires from roughly 710 donors were re-analyzed and high-resolution HLA genotyping was added so that TCR occurrence patterns could be studied. The T cell repertoires of several hundred subjects were profiled by immunosequencing and related to cytomegalovirus serostatus. Alongside the repertoire data, information on donor age, sex, ethnicity and CMV serostatus was compiled. Among under 450 genotyped donors of the cohort, an average of 235,054 unique TCR beta nucleotide sequences were sequenced per donor, roughly 20% of them non-productive. All discovery cohort repertoires had been generated using a single sequencing platform. The study aimed to test whether cataloging public T cell receptors could reveal signatures of past pathogen exposure. High-throughput TCR immunosequencing, statistical association of individual TCRs with disease status, and machine learning were combined to predict cytomegalovirus infection status. A handful of DR-DQ haplotypes were handled as single units for association and clustering because linkage in the cohort was strong. Results the study describes overall, beyond this receptor: An association between a missense DCLRE1C variant and V-gene and J-gene trimming of TCR beta chains was found in a later genetic analysis and replicated in an independent cohort. Sequencing depth was assumed to be roughly uniform across donors in the presence/absence analyses, though that assumption may not hold. When HLA alleles, especially DR and DQ, strongly co-occurred, attributing TCR associations to individual alleles was difficult. A later analysis associated around 16,000 TCR beta sequences with specific HLA alleles at a false discovery rate of 0.05. A later analysis reported that several top co-occurrence clusters appeared linked to parvovirus B19, influenza, CMV and Epstein-Barr virus. The only immune exposure information available for the cohort was CMV serostatus. HLA typing was unavailable for some donors at each locus, so association tests used only the typed subset. The classifier was reported to diagnose cytomegalovirus status with high specificity and sensitivity in both the original cohort and the validation cohort. A cluster of highly shared sequence variants was judged likely to be a technical artifact of the sequencing pipeline. A total of 150 to 200 TCR beta chains were listed by the study as associated with cytomegalovirus. Most TCR sequences were seen in very few donors, while some public TCRs were found in many individuals. A further reported finding was that TCR beta sequences accurately predicted the HLA-A and HLA-B alleles for most subjects in the first cohort. Because counts were too low, around 17 rarely observed V segments, including chromosome 9 orphons, were left out of the earlier analysis of about 620 of the donors. A few of the identified cytomegalovirus-associated TCR beta chains were confirmed in vitro to be specific for cytomegalovirus antigens. This cohort had only TCR beta chains sequenced, and the lack of alpha or paired-chain data limited which features could be detected. Correlated functional status among segregating V segments might reflect linkage disequilibrium, but an unknown experimental factor could not be ruled out. An earlier analysis of some 560 of the donors showed that most TCR beta V segments appeared in productive rearrangements either about 87% or about 30% of the time, which broadly matched IMGT annotations. Most CMV-associated TCR beta chains appeared to be HLA-restricted in a later analysis, and the HLA associations seemed to be driven largely by CMV exposure. According to the authors, the approach could potentially be generalized to other disease states and immunological phenotypes. In a later analysis, HLA-associated TCR beta chains were found to be more clonally expanded and to have lower generation probabilities than equally common non-associated chains. In a later genetic analysis, fewer N-insertions in productive TCRs were reported among donors in an Asian-associated ancestry cluster than the roughly 640-donor mean. Some IMGT-functional V segments, including TRBV6-2 and TRBV6-3, could not be distinguished by the 87-base-pair reads and were therefore excluded. According to a later analysis, TCR association rates differed among HLA loci, with DRB1 alleles showing the most associated TCRs and HLA-C alleles showing the fewest.

The cohort consisted of 650 to 850 healthy bone marrow donors. At the time of sampling, every cohort member was nominally healthy, though immune exposures that went unrecorded were likely present. The donor tested CMV seronegative, placing the donor among the roughly 350 seronegative members of the cohort. A peripheral blood sample was provided by each donor, and peripheral blood mononuclear cells were used for TCR beta sequencing. The Qiagen DNeasy Blood Extraction Kit was used to extract genomic DNA from the blood cell samples. In the case of this clone: There is no known antigen for this receptor. The junction differs from germline at one of its ends, possibly a read error. Other DNA sequences of this sample code for an identical CDR3.

The CDR3 covers 18 residues, taking in both the cysteine and the phenylalanine. Just the 54-base CDR3 DNA is kept, in frame starting at base 1. The germline V gene (reference sequence) supplies CDR1 GTSNPN and CDR2 SVGIG. Library preparation was by the immunoSEQ multiplex PCR assay. For the multiplex PCR, a mixture combining 60 forward primers for TCR Vbeta segments and 13 reverse primers for TCR Jbeta segments was used. The CDR3 region of rearranged TCR beta genes was amplified from genomic DNA by a multiplex PCR assay. The amplified TCR beta libraries were sequenced on the Illumina HiSeq System as 87-base-pair reads. In the original analysis: A later analysis counted about 82 million unique TCR beta chains across the 666 repertoires, and 9.5 million to 11 million of these chains were shared by at least two donors. To remove PCR and sequencing errors, raw reads were error-corrected and collapsed into unique sequences using a nearest-neighbor algorithm that merged closely related sequences. CDR3 sequences were aligned to IMGT reference sequences to assign V, D and J gene segments. For a sequence to be retained, at least a six-nucleotide match to both a V gene segment and a J gene segment was required. Rearrangements were called productive when the CDR3 lacked stop codons and stayed in frame with V and J; all others were non-productive. Following IMGT convention, CDR3 was defined as the stretch from the second conserved V-encoded cysteine up to the conserved J-encoded phenylalanine. The earlier analysis of roughly 590 of the donors excluded any sequence lacking an unambiguous match to a single V gene segment. In an earlier analysis of some 590 of the donors, V segments were called functional above 56.7% productive rearrangements and were called segregating when the between-donor standard deviation exceeded 5%. A statistical classification framework was developed to diagnose cytomegalovirus status using the catalog of TCR beta chain sequences. In a later analysis, TCR nucleotide sequences were compared against IMGT/GENE-DB human TR gene sequences so that V and J genes could be assigned. A later analysis assigned CDR3 sequences and most-parsimonious VDJ recombination scenarios with the TCRdist pipeline. In a later analysis, every TCR beta chain was defined by the combination of its CDR3 amino acid sequence and its V-gene family, and reads without a unique V-gene family were dropped. A later analysis removed 550 to 650 highly shared, low-generation-probability nucleotide sequences to deal with suspected cross-contamination and a sequencing artifact. In a later analysis, a clonal expansion index was calculated for each public chain from normalized within-repertoire ranks of inferred template counts. In a later analysis, generation probabilities were computed with a VDJ recombination model fitted to out-of-frame rearrangements, and the resulting probabilities were checked against IGoR. Hypergeometric tests were used in a later analysis to score TCR-TCR, TCR-HLA and TCR-CMV co-occurrence, with a repertoire-size bias correction applied to the TCR pairs. A later analysis estimated false discovery rates by permuting HLA or CMV assignments 20 times. In a later analysis, co-occurring TCRs were grouped using DBSCAN, and TCRdist sequence similarity was added for clustering within HLA-allele-positive subsets. For co-occurrence clustering, repertoires with fewer than 30,000 or more than 120,000 public chains were excluded, along with 5 or 6 repertoires with anomalous nucleotide sharing. The source is immuneACCESS, and TCRdb retained only in-frame sequences with V and J called. Part of the clones is not carried over; for the studies checked, unresolved V genes explain less than half of this, and the remainder is unexplained. V and J calls and clone size come straight from that table; D and trimming were deduced from the DNA. The table for this sample lists roughly 150,000 clones; around 81% of them were counted only once. The ten most abundant clones make up 1% of the sample.

The TCR was taken from a woman between 35 and 50 years old in good health and CMV-seronegative. The sample was PBMCs. The chain employs TRBV30 and TRBJ2-5, with 11 middle bases fitting TRBD2. The CDR3 sequence is CAWSASLGLAGSQETQYF. The nucleotides are TGTGCCTGGAGTGCCTCCCTCGGACTAGCGGGTTCCCAAGAGACTCAGTACTTC. With the rest looked up from the reference TRBV30 and TRBJ2-5 genes rather than sequenced, the full variable domain is SQTIHQWPATLVQPVGSPLSLECTVEGTSNPNLYWYRQAAGRGLQLLFYSVGIGQISSEVPQNLSASRPQDRQFILSSKKLLLSDSGFYLCAWSASLGLAGSQETQYFGPGTRLLVL.